The TCR beta chain under discussion was sequenced for a study of control samples from healthy donors and cancer patients. CDR3 length equals 13 residues. From germline, CDR1 is SNHLY and CDR2 FYNNEI. Trimming left V 7 bases short and J 2 bases short, with 12 bases between. Assay used: immunoSEQ multiplex PCR; TCRdb lists only in-frame clones, some missing. The sample shows 25,000 to 30,000 clones, around 90% of them seen only once. The sequence was collected from a female donor with melanoma. The genes are TRBV2 and TRBJ2-7; D is possibly TRBD1 (6 bases). Source material: formalin-fixed, paraffin-embedded tissue. CDR3 DNA: TGTGCCAGCACCCCGGACAGCCCCTACGAGCAGTACTTC. This codes for CASTPDSPYEQYF.